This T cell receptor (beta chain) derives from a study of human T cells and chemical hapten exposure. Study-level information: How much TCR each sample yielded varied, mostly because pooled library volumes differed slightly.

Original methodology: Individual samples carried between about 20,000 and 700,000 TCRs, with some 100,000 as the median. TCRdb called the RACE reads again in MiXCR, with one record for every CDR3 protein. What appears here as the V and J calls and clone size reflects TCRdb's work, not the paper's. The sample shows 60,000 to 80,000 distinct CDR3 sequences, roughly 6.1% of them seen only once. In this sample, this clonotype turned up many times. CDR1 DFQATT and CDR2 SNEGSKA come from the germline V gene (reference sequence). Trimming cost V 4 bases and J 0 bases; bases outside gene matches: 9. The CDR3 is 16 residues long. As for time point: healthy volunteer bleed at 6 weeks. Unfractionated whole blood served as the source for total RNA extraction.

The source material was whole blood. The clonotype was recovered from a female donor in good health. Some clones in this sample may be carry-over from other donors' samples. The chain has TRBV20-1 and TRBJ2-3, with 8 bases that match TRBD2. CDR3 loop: CSATPGGLLSTDTQYF. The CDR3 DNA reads TGCAGTGCTACACCGGGGGGGTTGTTGAGCACAGATACGCAGTATTTT.